The clone carrying this T cell receptor beta chain was seen a few times. The data stem from a study of T-cell reconstitution after alpha-beta-depleted transplantation in children. TCRbeta library construction was performed incorporating unique molecular identifiers. TCRdb reanalysed the PCR reads using MiXCR and keeps one entry per CDR3 protein. The data hold 190,000 or so distinct CDR3 sequences, with roughly 6.8% observed a single time. CDR1 LGHNA and CDR2 YNFKEQ come from the germline V gene. With 4 bases removed from V and 0 bases from J, the gap between germline ends came to 19 bases. This CDR3 is built from 18 residues.

This TCR was sampled from a human donor who donated a stem cell graft to a child with Wiskott-Aldrich syndrome. V is TRBV4-2 and J is TRBJ2-1, with D unresolved. The sequences come from PBMCs from the stem cell graft donor, collected from the stem cell graft. The CDR3 here is CASSLLWKPTSSYNEQFF. CDR3 bases: TGTGCCAGCAGCCTTCTCTGGAAGCCCACGAGCTCCTACAATGAGCAGTTCTTC.